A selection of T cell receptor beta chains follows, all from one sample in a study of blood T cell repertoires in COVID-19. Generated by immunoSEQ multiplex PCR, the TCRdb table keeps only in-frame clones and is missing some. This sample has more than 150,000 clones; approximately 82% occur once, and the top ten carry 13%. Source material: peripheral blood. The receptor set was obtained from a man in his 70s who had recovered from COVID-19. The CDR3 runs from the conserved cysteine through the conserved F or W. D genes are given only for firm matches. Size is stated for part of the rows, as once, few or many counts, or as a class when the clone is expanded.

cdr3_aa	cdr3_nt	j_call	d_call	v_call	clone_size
CASSYSSAGAYEQYF	TGTGCCAGCAGTTACTCGAGCGCGGGTGCCTACGAGCAGTACTTC	TRBJ2-7	.	TRBV6-5	.
CASSSSLTAETQYF	TGTGCCAGCAGTTCCTCCCTAACCGCCGAGACCCAGTACTTC	TRBJ2-5	.	TRBV6-5	.
CASSPGTGGSYEQYF	TGTGCCAGCTCACCAGGGACAGGGGGCAGTTACGAGCAGTACTTC	TRBJ2-7	TRBD1	TRBV18	.
CASSPGQGNDGYTF	TGTGCCAGCAGCCCTGGACAGGGAAATGATGGCTACACCTTC	TRBJ1-2	TRBD1	TRBV7-3	.
CASSPPGAGGRDEQFF	TGTGCCAGCAGTCCCCCAGGAGCGGGAGGGCGCGATGAGCAGTTCTTC	TRBJ2-1	TRBD2	TRBV28	.
CASRGQEGTDTQYF	TGTGCCAGCAGGGGACAGGAAGGCACAGATACGCAGTATTTT	TRBJ2-3	TRBD1	TRBV9	.
CASAPASGNYEQYF	TGTGCCAGTGCCCCGGCTAGCGGGAACTACGAGCAGTACTTC	TRBJ2-7	TRBD2	TRBV19	.
CASSLGGGQSSYEQYF	TGTGCCAGCAGCTTAGGAGGCGGGCAGAGCTCCTACGAGCAGTACTTC	TRBJ2-7	.	TRBV7-9	.
CASSYSRTSVTDTQYF	TGTGCCAGCAGTTACTCAAGGACTAGCGTCACAGATACGCAGTATTTT	TRBJ2-3	TRBD2	TRBV6-5	.
CASSPGGSMNTEAFF	TGTGCCAGCTCACCAGGAGGGAGCATGAACACTGAAGCTTTCTTT	TRBJ1-1	.	TRBV18	.
CASSKANSGRARATDTQYF	TGTGCCAGCAGCAAAGCGAATAGCGGGAGGGCCAGGGCTACAGATACGCAGTATTTT	TRBJ2-3	.	TRBV21-1	.
CAITPSGERAGDTQYF	TGTGCCATCACCCCCTCCGGAGAGCGGGCGGGGGATACGCAGTATTTT	TRBJ2-3	.	TRBV10-3	.
CASSQSSSGRGEQFF	TGTGCCAGCAGCCAGAGCTCTAGCGGGAGGGGGGAGCAGTTCTTC	TRBJ2-1	TRBD2	TRBV3-1/TRBV3-2	.
CAIRLAGEDEQFF	TGTGCCATACGACTAGCGGGAGAGGATGAGCAGTTCTTC	TRBJ2-1	TRBD2	TRBV10-3	.
CASTLAGNTDTQYF	TGCGCCAGCACTTTAGCGGGGAACACAGATACGCAGTATTTT	TRBJ2-3	TRBD2	TRBV5-1	once
CASSFLQLDTEAFF	TGCGCCAGCAGCTTTTTACAGCTCGACACTGAAGCTTTCTTT	TRBJ1-1	.	TRBV5-1	few
CASSQLGTTPNTGELFF	TGTGCCAGCAGCCAACTCGGGACAACCCCGAACACCGGGGAGCTGTTTTTT	TRBJ2-2	.	TRBV11-2	.
CASSYSGANQPQHF	TGTGCCAGCAGTTACTCGGGGGCAAATCAGCCCCAGCATTTT	TRBJ1-5	.	TRBV6-2/TRBV6-3	few
CASSQDLTPNYGYTF	TGCGCCAGCAGCCAAGATCTGACACCGAACTATGGCTACACCTTC	TRBJ1-2	.	TRBV4-1	.
CASSPPGTSRGEQYF	TGTGCCAGCTCACCACCCGGGACATCCCGAGGGGAGCAGTACTTC	TRBJ2-7	.	TRBV18	.
CASSGRSYEQYF	TGTGCCAGCAGCGGGAGGAGCTACGAGCAGTACTTC	TRBJ2-7	TRBD2	TRBV12-3/TRBV12-4	.
CASSPRDRTYNEQFF	TGTGCCAGCAGCCCCCGGGACAGAACCTACAATGAGCAGTTCTTC	TRBJ2-1	TRBD1	TRBV9	.
CASSVGTSGQETQYF	TGTGCCAGCAGCGTAGGGACTAGCGGGCAAGAGACCCAGTACTTC	TRBJ2-5	TRBD2	TRBV9	.
CASSPTGEGLQPQHF	TGTGCCAGCAGCCCGACAGGGGAAGGGCTTCAGCCCCAGCATTTT	TRBJ1-5	TRBD1	TRBV7-2	.
CASSLVLTDTQYF	TGCGCCAGCAGCTTGGTATTAACAGATACGCAGTATTTT	TRBJ2-3	.	TRBV5-1	once
CASSLRTGSSYEQYF	TGTGCCAGCAGCCTACGGACAGGGTCCTCCTACGAGCAGTACTTC	TRBJ2-7	TRBD1	TRBV6-5	.
CASSSPLRQGLNEKLFF	TGTGCCAGCAGCTCTCCCCTCAGACAGGGACTTAATGAAAAACTGTTTTTT	TRBJ1-4	TRBD1	TRBV28	.
CAWRNRVSYNSPLHF	TGTGCCTGGAGAAACAGGGTGTCCTATAATTCACCCCTCCACTTT	TRBJ1-6	.	TRBV30	.
CASIRGIGSPLHF	TGTGCCAGCATTCGGGGGATAGGTTCACCCCTCCACTTT	TRBJ1-6	.	TRBV2	.
CASSATGVVRETQYF	TGCGCCAGCAGCGCGACAGGGGTCGTTCGAGAGACCCAGTACTTC	TRBJ2-5	TRBD1	TRBV5-1	.
CASTPLGGTDTQYF	TGTGCCAGCACCCCCCTCGGGGGCACAGATACGCAGTATTTT	TRBJ2-3	.	TRBV7-2	.
CASSSWTSGRADEQFF	TGTGCCAGCAGCTCCTGGACTAGCGGGAGGGCCGATGAGCAGTTCTTC	TRBJ2-1	TRBD2	TRBV7-9	few
CASSLVLGGRDGYTF	TGCGCCAGCAGCTTGGTTCTCGGGGGAAGGGATGGCTACACCTTC	TRBJ1-2	.	TRBV5-1	.
CASSTEQGRQETQYF	TGTGCCAGCAGCACCGAACAGGGGCGGCAAGAGACCCAGTACTTC	TRBJ2-5	TRBD1	TRBV7-9	.
CASSRDLGGSEKLFF	TGTGCCAGCAGCCGTGACCTGGGCGGGAGTGAAAAACTGTTTTTT	TRBJ1-4	.	TRBV7-9	.